This paragraph reports one T cell receptor beta chain. The antigen remains unidentified. This entry is derived from a study of CXCR3-negative and CXCR3-positive naive CD8 T cells. Study overall: The dataset comprises roughly 140 million TRB reads in total, with about 1.5 +/- 0.3 million reads per library.

TRB cDNA was prepared as libraries by UMI-labeled 5' RACE. For each CDR3 protein, TCRdb gives one entry from its re-call of the 5' RACE reads, without DNA. Seen in this sample are about 62,000 distinct CDR3 sequences; the ten most common clones hold about 4.4%. This CDR3 has 17 amino acids. CDR1 is SGHVS, CDR2 FNYEAQ, per germline. Study results and limitations: Upon cryopreservation, CXCR3 expression partially decreased, and most assays used fresh PBMCs. Memory CD8+ T cell repertoires were far less diverse than both naive subsets.

The sequence was collected from a human donor in good health. Some clones in this sample may be carry-over from other donors' samples. The specimen sequenced was naive CXCR3- CD8+ T cells from blood. Subset indicated: CD45RO-CCR7+CD27+CD95- naive CD8+ T cells lacking CXCR3 (TNR3-). The rearrangement uses TRBV7-6 and TRBJ2-7; checking the TCRdb D call of TRBD1 is not possible without DNA. Here the CDR3 reads CASSSMDSPYLAYEQYF.